What follows are 26 T cell receptor beta chains derived from one specimen sequenced in a study of identical twins. TCRdb itself ran the 5' RACE reads through MiXCR, one entry per CDR3 protein. The repertoire consists of roughly 250,000 distinct CDR3 sequences, with about 14% occurring once and the leading ten covering around 8.3%. The sample consisted of memory (CD45RO+) T cells sorted from blood. The receptors originated from a woman between 18 and 30 years old in good health.

This clonotype has just a few counts. CDR3 residues: CASSPRSPGTSGGTRLFF. The CDR3 coding sequence is TGCGCCAGCAGCCCAAGGTCGCCGGGGACTAGCGGGGGTACGCGGCTGTTTTTT. J is TRBJ2-2 and V is TRBV5-1; 14 bases are shared with TRBD2. In germline, CDR1 is SGHRS, CDR2 YFSETQ. The CDR3 consists of 18 residues. The junction had 18 bases not matched to a gene; V was cut back by 4 bases and J by 13 bases.

Only a few counts were recorded for this clonotype. The gene calls are TRBV5-5 and TRBJ1-1, with 7 bases that match TRBD1. Trimming removed 6 bases from V and 5 bases from J; junction bases left unmatched: 13. Germline lookup yields CDR1 SGHKS and CDR2 YYEKEE (reference sequence). The CDR3 runs 15 residues. CDR3 in amino acids: CASTLIDRAETEAFF. The CDR3 bases are TGTGCCAGCACCCTGATTGACAGGGCAGAAACTGAAGCTTTCTTT.

This chain joins TRBV7-8 and TRBJ1-5; D call uncertain. Trimming shortened V by 5 bases and J by 0 bases, and 5 bases separated the two germline ends. CDR1 and CDR2 from the germline V gene are SGHVS and FQNEAQ. CDR3 size: 13 residues. The CDR3 spells CASSGPSNQPQHF. The CDR3 bases are TGTGCCAGCAGCGGCCCTAGCAATCAGCCCCAGCATTTT.

This chain links TRBV7-8 with TRBJ1-5; 8 nucleotides align to TRBD1. The J segment lost 4 bases and the V segment lost 1 base, leaving 6 bases of the junction unmatched. Germline CDR1 and CDR2: SGHVS and FQNEAQ. The CDR3 totals 16 residues. CDR3 in amino acids: CASSLVAGGSNQPQHF. CDR3 DNA: TGTGCCAGCAGCTTAGTGGCAGGGGGCTCAAATCAGCCCCAGCATTTT.

This clonotype occurred a few times. The chain employs TRBV6-1 and TRBJ2-1, with 7 positions matching TRBD1. The CDR3 sequence is 15 residues long. Germline-derived CDR1 and CDR2 are MNHNS and SASEGT. J lost 7 bases, V lost 7 bases, and 13 bases had no gene match. CDR3 loop: CASKRGLQTGNEQFF. The CDR3 bases are TGTGCCAGCAAAAGAGGGTTGCAGACAGGGAATGAGCAGTTCTTC.

This clonotype has only a few counts. This chain uses TRBV5-1 with TRBJ1-1, with 8 bases identical to TRBD1. The CDR3 has 14 residues. The junction had 5 bases not matched to a gene; V was cut back by 0 bases and J by 7 bases. Germline V lookup: CDR1 SGHRS, CDR2 YFSETQ. The chain's CDR3 is CASSLGQGYGEAFF. CDR3 in DNA: TGCGCCAGCAGCTTGGGACAGGGGTATGGTGAAGCTTTCTTT.

The genes are TRBV29-1 and TRBJ1-1; D is undetermined. Germline V gives CDR1 SQVTM, CDR2 ANQGSEA. This CDR3 has 13 residues. With 6 bases removed from V and 0 bases from J, the gap between germline ends came to 11 bases. The CDR3 loop is CSVRTAMNTEAFF. DNA of the CDR3: TGCAGCGTAAGGACGGCGATGAACACTGAAGCTTTCTTT.

In this sample, this clonotype turned up a few times. The chain combines TRBV5-6 with TRBJ2-5, with TRBD1 identical over 8 bases. Germline V gene sequence: CDR1 SGHDT, CDR2 YYEEEE. J gave up 5 bases and V 0 bases, and 9 bases lay outside the gene matches. The CDR3 totals 16 residues. Here the CDR3 reads CASSLGDRGEWETQYF. CDR3 in DNA: TGTGCCAGCAGCTTGGGTGACAGGGGCGAATGGGAGACCCAGTACTTC.

The chain recombines TRBV2 with TRBJ2-5; D may be TRBD2 (5 bases). CDR1 is SNHLY, CDR2 FYNNEI, per germline. The V and J ends lost 4 bases and 3 bases respectively, with 15 bases between them. This CDR3 has 15 residues. The CDR3 DNA sequence: TGTGCCAGCAGTGGGTTAGCGAAGGGAAAAGAGACCCAGTACTTC. Its protein is CASSGLAKGKETQYF.

A few counts support this clonotype. This chain uses TRBV7-6 with TRBJ1-6; a possible D gene is TRBD1 (5 bases). The CDR3 extends over 14 amino acids. Germline values: CDR1 SGHVS, CDR2 FNYEAQ. V lost 5 bases and J 9 bases, leaving 14 bases between the germline ends. The CDR3 is CASSHGRESSPLHF. The DNA for the CDR3 is TGTGCCAGCAGCCACGGCAGGGAAAGTTCACCCCTCCACTTT.

J is TRBJ1-1 and V is TRBV10-3, with a possible D match to TRBD1 (5 bases). The CDR3 length is 15 residues. Germline V gene lookup returns CDR1 ENHRY and CDR2 SYGVKD. V was shortened by 2 bases and J by 4 bases, with 14 bases between the two germline ends. CDR3 sequence reads: CAISEAGRSFTEAFF. CDR3 bases: TGTGCCATCAGTGAGGCAGGGAGGTCGTTCACTGAAGCTTTCTTT.

The chain has TRBV20-1 and TRBJ1-2, with 10 nucleotides matching TRBD1. There are 15 residues in the CDR3. CDR1 and CDR2 from the germline V gene are DFQATT and SNEGSKA (reference sequence). Losses at the gene ends were 2 bases for V and 4 bases for J; bases not matched to a gene: 7. DNA of the CDR3: TGCAGTGCTAGATCGGGACAGGGGCACGGCTATGGCTACACCTTC. It is translated as CSARSGQGHGYGYTF.

This clonotype was picked up many times. The CDR3 loop reads CSARTGHTYEQYF. The CDR3 bases are TGCAGTGCTAGGACGGGACATACCTACGAGCAGTACTTC. This chain connects TRBV20-1 to TRBJ2-7; a weak D match, TRBD1 (6 bases). This CDR3 contains 13 residues. Trimming removed 3 bases from V and 2 bases from J, with 11 bases in between. CDR1 and CDR2 (germline): DFQATT, SNEGSKA (reference sequence).

The rearrangement uses TRBV20-1 and TRBJ2-5; D possibly corresponds to TRBD1 (5 bases). Trimming left V 6 bases short and J 2 bases short, with 16 bases between. Germline V gene lookup returns CDR1 DFQATT and CDR2 SNEGSKA (reference sequence). The CDR3 totals 14 residues. The CDR3 DNA reads as TGCAGTGCCTCGGACACATCGGGTCAAGAGACCCAGTACTTC. Amino acids: CSASDTSGQETQYF.

The rearrangement joins TRBV4-3 to TRBJ2-3; D perhaps matches TRBD2 (6 bases). This CDR3 comprises 16 residues. The V gene's germline CDR1 is LGHNA and CDR2 YSLEER. The V end lost 2 bases, the J end lost 2 bases, and 14 bases lay between the germline ends. The CDR3 nucleotides are TGCGCCAGCAGCCAAACCCTATCGGGGGACACAGATACGCAGTATTTT. It codes for CASSQTLSGDTDTQYF.

The sample holds a few counts of this clonotype. The chain joins TRBV7-2 to TRBJ2-1, with 9 positions matching TRBD2. Germline V gene sequence: CDR1 SGHTA, CDR2 FQGNSA. The CDR3 runs 16 residues. The ends lost 5 bases at V and 3 bases at J; junction bases unmatched: 8. The CDR3 region is CASSPFSTSGYNEQFF. The CDR3 DNA sequence: TGTGCCAGCAGCCCCTTCTCGACTAGCGGCTACAATGAGCAGTTCTTC.

The V call is TRBV6-1, the J call TRBJ1-6; D might be TRBD1 (5 bases). The V end lost 4 bases, the J end lost 7 bases, and 8 bases lay between the germline ends. The length of the CDR3 is 13 residues. Germline V gene sequence: CDR1 MNHNS, CDR2 SASEGT. In DNA form, the CDR3 reads TGTGCCAGCAGTGGACAGCCAAATTCACCCCTCCACTTT. Translation: CASSGQPNSPLHF.

A few counts support this clonotype. This rearrangement joins TRBV9 to TRBJ2-5; TRBD2 matches 8 bases. The CDR3 totals 16 residues. After removal of 0 bases from V and 5 bases from J, the junction contained 9 bases not matched to a gene. Germline V gene lookup returns CDR1 SGDLS and CDR2 YYNGEE. This CDR3 reads CASSVATAGGLETQYF. The DNA of the CDR3 is TGTGCCAGCAGCGTAGCTACGGCGGGGGGCCTGGAGACCCAGTACTTC.

This clonotype showed up just a few times. This rearrangement joins TRBV6-1 to TRBJ1-6; no firm D call. This CDR3 is built from 15 residues. The ends were cut back, 6 bases at V and 10 bases at J, with 19 bases in the middle. Germline V gene sequence: CDR1 MNHNS, CDR2 SASEGT. The CDR3 region is CASSRSLPLPSPLHF. The CDR3 nucleotides are TGTGCCAGCAGCCGCTCTCTACCATTACCCTCACCCCTCCACTTT.

In this sample, this clonotype turned up many times. This chain links TRBV15 with TRBJ2-7, with D possibly called TRBD1 or TRBD2 (7 bases each). V lost 7 bases to trimming and J lost 2 bases, with 18 bases between them. Germline V lookup: CDR1 LNHNV, CDR2 YYDKDF (reference sequence). The CDR3 is 15 residues long. The CDR3 region has the DNA TGTGCCACCATCAAGACAGGGAGGGACCCCTACGAGCAGTACTTC. This codes for CATIKTGRDPYEQYF. Complete variable domain (other parts from reference TRBV15 and TRBJ2-7): DAMVIQNPRYQVTQFGKPVTLSCSQTLNHNVMYWYQQKSSQAPKLLFHYYDKDFNNEADTPDNFQSRRPNTSFCFLDIRSPGLGDTAMYLCATIKTGRDPYEQYFGPGTRLTVT.

This clonotype appeared a few times. The chain carries TRBV11-3 and TRBJ1-1; tentatively, D is TRBD1 (5 bases). Germline lookup yields CDR1 SGHNT and CDR2 YENEEA. CDR3 length: 17 amino acids. The V and J ends lost 0 bases and 6 bases respectively, with 20 bases between them. CDR3 loop: CASSLEIGDGALAEAFF. The CDR3 DNA reads as TGTGCCAGCAGCTTAGAAATTGGCGACGGGGCCCTGGCTGAAGCTTTCTTT.

This clonotype was picked up many times. J is TRBJ1-6 and V is TRBV5-5; 11 nucleotides align to TRBD1. Unmatched junction bases numbered 4, after V lost 5 bases and J lost 6 bases. Germline CDR1 SGHKS, CDR2 YYEKEE (reference sequence). The CDR3 runs to 15 residues. CDR3 in amino acids: CASRFGTGGNSPLHF. The CDR3 region has the DNA TGTGCCAGCAGGTTCGGGACAGGGGGTAATTCACCCCTCCACTTT.

The V and J genes are TRBV29-1 and TRBJ2-3; 8 bases line up with TRBD2. From germline, CDR1 is SQVTM and CDR2 ANQGSEA. The CDR3 extends over 14 amino acids. Trimming cost V 4 bases and J 4 bases; bases outside gene matches: 7. The CDR3 loop reads CSVGGRGGSDTQYF. The CDR3 region has the DNA TGCAGCGTTGGGGGTCGGGGGGGGTCAGATACGCAGTATTTT.

V usage is TRBV20-1 and J usage is TRBJ1-4, with D possibly being TRBD1 (6 bases). Trimming cost V 2 bases and J 7 bases, with 11 bases left between them. The CDR3 runs to 13 residues. Germline V gene lookup returns CDR1 DFQATT and CDR2 SNEGSKA (reference sequence). The CDR3 spells CSARNTGTEKLFF. The CDR3 region has the DNA TGCAGTGCTAGAAATACAGGGACTGAAAAACTGTTTTTT.

This clonotype was observed a few times. The chain uses TRBV4-3 and TRBJ2-3, with 12 positions matching TRBD2. The V gene's germline CDR1 is LGHNA and CDR2 YSLEER. The CDR3 covers 16 residues. With 2 bases clipped from V and 3 bases from J, the junction kept 3 bases outside the gene matches. CDR3 coding DNA: TGCGCCAGCAGCCAACACGGGACTAGCGGGACAGATACGCAGTATTTT. Translated, it gives CASSQHGTSGTDTQYF.

This clonotype occurred many times. J is TRBJ2-7 and V is TRBV5-1, with 7 bases matching TRBD1. The CDR3 runs 14 residues. CDR1 is SGHRS, CDR2 YFSETQ, per germline. After removal of 4 bases from V and 7 bases from J, the junction contained 11 bases not matched to a gene. The CDR3 sequence: CASSLDREAREQYF. The CDR3 region has the DNA TGCGCCAGCAGCCTAGACAGGGAAGCGCGGGAGCAGTACTTC.